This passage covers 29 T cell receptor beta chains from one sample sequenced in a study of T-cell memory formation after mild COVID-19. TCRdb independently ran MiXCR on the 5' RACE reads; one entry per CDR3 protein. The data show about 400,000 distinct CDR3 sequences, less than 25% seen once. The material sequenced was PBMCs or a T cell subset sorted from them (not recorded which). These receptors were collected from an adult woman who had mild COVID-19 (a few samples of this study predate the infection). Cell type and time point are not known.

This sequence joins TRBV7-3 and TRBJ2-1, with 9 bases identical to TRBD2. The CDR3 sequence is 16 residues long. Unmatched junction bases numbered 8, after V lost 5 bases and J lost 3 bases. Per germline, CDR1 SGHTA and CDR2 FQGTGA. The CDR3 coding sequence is TGTGCCAGCAGCCCCGGTCGGACTAGCGACTACAATGAGCAGTTCTTC. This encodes CASSPGRTSDYNEQFF. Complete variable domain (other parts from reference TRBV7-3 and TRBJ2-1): GAGVSQTPSNKVTEKGKYVELRCDPISGHTALYWYRQSLGQGPEFLIYFQGTGAADDSGLPNDRFFAVRPEGSVSTLKIQRTERGDSAVYLCASSPGRTSDYNEQFFGPGTRLTVL.

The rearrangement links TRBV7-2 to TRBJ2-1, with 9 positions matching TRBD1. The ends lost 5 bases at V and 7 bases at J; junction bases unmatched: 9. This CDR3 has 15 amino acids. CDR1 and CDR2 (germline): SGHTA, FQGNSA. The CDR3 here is CASSLGQGTRNEQFF. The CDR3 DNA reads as TGTGCCAGCAGCCTCGGACAGGGGACTCGGAATGAGCAGTTCTTC.

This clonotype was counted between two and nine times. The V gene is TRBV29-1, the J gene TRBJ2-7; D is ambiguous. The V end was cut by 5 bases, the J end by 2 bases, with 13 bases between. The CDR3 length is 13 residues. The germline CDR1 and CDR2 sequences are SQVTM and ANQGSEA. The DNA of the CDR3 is TGCAGCGTTAAGGACGGCCAGACCTACGAGCAGTACTTC. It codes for CSVKDGQTYEQYF.

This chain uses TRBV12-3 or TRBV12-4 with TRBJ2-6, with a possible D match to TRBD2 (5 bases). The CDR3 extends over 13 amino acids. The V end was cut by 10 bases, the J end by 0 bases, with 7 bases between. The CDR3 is CATGDSGANVLTF. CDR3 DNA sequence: TGTGCCACCGGGGACTCTGGGGCCAACGTCCTGACTTTC.

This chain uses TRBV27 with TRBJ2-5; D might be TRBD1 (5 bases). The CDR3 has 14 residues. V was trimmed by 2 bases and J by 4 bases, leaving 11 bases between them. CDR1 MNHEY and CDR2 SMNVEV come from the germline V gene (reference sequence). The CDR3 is CASSLGQIGETQYF. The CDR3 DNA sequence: TGTGCCAGCAGTTTAGGACAAATCGGAGAGACCCAGTACTTC.

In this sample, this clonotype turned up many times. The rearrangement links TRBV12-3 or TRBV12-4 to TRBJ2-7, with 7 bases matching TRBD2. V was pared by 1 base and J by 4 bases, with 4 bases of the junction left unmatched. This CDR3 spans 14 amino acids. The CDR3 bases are TGTGCCAGCAGTTTAGGGCTAGCGGCTTACGAGCAGTACTTC. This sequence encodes CASSLGLAAYEQYF.

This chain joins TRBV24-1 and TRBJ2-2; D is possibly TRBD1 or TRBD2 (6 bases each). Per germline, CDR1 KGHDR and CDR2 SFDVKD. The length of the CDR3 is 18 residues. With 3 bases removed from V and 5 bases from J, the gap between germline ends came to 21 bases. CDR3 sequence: CATSDLGSTGRRTGELFF. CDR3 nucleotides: TGTGCCACCAGTGATCTGGGGTCCACAGGGAGGAGGACCGGGGAGCTGTTTTTT.

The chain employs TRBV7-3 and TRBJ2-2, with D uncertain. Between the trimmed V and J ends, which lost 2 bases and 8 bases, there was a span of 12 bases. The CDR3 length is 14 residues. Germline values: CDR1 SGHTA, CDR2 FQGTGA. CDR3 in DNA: TGTGCCAGCAGCTTAGACGGAGCAAGAGGGGAGCTGTTTTTT. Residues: CASSLDGARGELFF.

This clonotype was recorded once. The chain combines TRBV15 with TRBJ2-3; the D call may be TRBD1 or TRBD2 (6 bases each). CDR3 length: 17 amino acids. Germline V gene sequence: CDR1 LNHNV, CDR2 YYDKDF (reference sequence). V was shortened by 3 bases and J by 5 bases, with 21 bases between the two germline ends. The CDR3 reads CATSSGLQGPWGDTQYF. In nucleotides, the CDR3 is TGTGCCACCAGCAGTGGACTACAGGGCCCGTGGGGAGATACGCAGTATTTT.

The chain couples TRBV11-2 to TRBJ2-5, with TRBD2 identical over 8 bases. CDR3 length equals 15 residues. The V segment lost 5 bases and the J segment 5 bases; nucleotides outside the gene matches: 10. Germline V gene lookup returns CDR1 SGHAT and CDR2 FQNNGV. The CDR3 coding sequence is TGTGCCAGCAGCACGGGACTAGTCTTCGGGGAGACCCAGTACTTC. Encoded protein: CASSTGLVFGETQYF.

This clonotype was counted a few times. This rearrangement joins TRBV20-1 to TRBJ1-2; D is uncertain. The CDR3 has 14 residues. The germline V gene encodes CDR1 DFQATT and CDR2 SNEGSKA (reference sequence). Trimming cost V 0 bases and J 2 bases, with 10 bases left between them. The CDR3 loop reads CSARDGPTNYGYTF. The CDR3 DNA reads TGCAGTGCTAGAGACGGGCCAACAAACTATGGCTACACCTTC.

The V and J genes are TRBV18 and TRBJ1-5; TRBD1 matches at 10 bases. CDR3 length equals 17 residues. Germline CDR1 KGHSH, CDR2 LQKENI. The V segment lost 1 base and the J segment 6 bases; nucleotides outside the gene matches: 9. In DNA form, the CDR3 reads TGTGCCAGCTCACCACGATGGGGACAGGGGACTATTCAGCCCCAGCATTTT. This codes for CASSPRWGQGTIQPQHF.

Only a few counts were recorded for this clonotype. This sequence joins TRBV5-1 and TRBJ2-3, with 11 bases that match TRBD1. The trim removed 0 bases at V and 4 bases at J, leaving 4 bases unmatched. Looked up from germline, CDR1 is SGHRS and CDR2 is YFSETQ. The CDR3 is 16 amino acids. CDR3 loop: CASSLAGQGAPDTQYF. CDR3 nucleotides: TGCGCCAGCAGCTTGGCTGGACAGGGGGCCCCAGATACGCAGTATTTT. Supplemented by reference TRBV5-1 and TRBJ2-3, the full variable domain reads KAGVTQTPRYLIKTRGQQVTLSCSPISGHRSVSWYQQTPGQGLQFLFEYFSETQRNKGNFPGRFSGRQFSNSRSEMNVSTLELGDSALYLCASSLAGQGAPDTQYFGPGTRLTVL.

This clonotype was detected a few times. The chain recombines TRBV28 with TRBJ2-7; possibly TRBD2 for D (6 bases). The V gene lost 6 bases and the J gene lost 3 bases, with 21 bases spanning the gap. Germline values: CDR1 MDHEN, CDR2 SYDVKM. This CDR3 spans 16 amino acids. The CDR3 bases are TGTGCCAGCAGCTCTCGCCGGGACTCAATGAACTACGAGCAGTACTTC. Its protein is CASSSRRDSMNYEQYF.

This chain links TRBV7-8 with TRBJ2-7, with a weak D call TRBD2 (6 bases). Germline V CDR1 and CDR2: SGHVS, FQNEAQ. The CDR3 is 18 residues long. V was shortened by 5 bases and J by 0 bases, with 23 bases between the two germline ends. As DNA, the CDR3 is TGTGCCAGCAGCCAACAACGAATTCCGGGACTGGGCTCCTACGAGCAGTACTTC. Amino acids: CASSQQRIPGLGSYEQYF.

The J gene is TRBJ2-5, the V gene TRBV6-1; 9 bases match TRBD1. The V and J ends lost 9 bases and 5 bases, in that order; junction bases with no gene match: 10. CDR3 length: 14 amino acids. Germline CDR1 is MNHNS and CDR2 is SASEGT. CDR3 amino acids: CASSDRGARETQYF. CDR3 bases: TGTGCCAGTTCTGACAGGGGGGCCCGGGAGACCCAGTACTTC.

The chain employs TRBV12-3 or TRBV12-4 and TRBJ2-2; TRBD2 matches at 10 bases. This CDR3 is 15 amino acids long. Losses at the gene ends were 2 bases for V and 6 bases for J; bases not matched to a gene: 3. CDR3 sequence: CASSLTSGMSGELFF. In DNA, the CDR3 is TGTGCCAGCAGTTTAACTAGCGGGATGTCCGGGGAGCTGTTTTTT.

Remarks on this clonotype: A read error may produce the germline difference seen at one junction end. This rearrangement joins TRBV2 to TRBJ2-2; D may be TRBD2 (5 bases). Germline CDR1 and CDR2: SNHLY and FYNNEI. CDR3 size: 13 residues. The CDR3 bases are TGTGCCAGCAGTGAAGCGCGGGCCGGGGAGCTGATTTTT. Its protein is CASSEARAGELIF.

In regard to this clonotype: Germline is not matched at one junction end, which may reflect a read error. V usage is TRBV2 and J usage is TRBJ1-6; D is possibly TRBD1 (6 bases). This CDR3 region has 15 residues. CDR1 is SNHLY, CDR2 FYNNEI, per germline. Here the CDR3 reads CASSRDRLDNSPLHF. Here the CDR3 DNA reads TGTGCCAGCAGTCGAGACAGGCTCGATAATTCACCACTCCACTTT. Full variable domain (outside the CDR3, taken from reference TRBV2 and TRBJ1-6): EPEVTQTPSHQVTQMGQEVILRCVPISNHLYFYWYRQILGQKVEFLVSFYNNEISEKSEIFDDQFSVERPDGSNFTLKIRSTKLEDSAMYFCASSRDRLDNSPLHFGNGTRLTVT.

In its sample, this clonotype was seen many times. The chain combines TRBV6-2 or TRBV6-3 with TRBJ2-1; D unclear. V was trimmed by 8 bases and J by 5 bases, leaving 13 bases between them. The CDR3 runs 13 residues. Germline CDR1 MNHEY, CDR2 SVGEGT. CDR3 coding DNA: TGTGCCAGCTCCAGCGTCCCTCACAATGAGCAGTTCTTC. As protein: CASSSVPHNEQFF.

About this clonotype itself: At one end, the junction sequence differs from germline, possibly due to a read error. Here the CDR3 DNA reads TGCAGTGCTAGAGATTCCGGGACAAGATTTAACCATGGCTACACCTTC. Translated, it gives CSARDSGTRFNHGYTF. This rearrangement joins TRBV20-1 to TRBJ1-2; D possibly corresponds to TRBD1 (6 bases). Per germline, CDR1 DFQATT and CDR2 SNEGSKA (reference sequence). The CDR3 contains 16 residues.

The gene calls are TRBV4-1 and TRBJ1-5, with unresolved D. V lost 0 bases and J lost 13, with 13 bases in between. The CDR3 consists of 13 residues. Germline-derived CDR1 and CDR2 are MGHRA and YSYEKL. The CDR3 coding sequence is TGCGCCAGCAGCCAAGATCCGTCCAGACCACAGCATTTT. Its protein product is CASSQDPSRPQHF.

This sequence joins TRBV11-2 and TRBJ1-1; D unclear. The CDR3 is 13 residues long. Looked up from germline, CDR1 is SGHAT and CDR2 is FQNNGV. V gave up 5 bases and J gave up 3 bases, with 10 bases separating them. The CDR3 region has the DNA TGTGCCAGCAGCCTAAACCGGGACACTGAAGCTTTCTTT. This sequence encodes CASSLNRDTEAFF.

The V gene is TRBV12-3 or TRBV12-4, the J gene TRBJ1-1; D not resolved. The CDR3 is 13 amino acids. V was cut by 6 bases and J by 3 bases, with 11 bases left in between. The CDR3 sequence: CASRKGGYTEAFF. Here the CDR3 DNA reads TGTGCCAGCAGAAAAGGAGGGTACACTGAAGCTTTCTTT.

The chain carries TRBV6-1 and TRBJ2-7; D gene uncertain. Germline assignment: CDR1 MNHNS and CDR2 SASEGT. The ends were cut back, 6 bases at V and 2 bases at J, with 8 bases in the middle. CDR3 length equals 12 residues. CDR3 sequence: CASREPAYEQYF. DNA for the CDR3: TGTGCCAGCAGGGAACCCGCCTACGAGCAGTACTTC.

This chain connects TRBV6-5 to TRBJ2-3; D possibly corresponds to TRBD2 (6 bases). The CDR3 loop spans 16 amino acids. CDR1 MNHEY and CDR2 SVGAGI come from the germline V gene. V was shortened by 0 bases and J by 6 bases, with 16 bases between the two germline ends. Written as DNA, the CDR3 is TGTGCCAGCAGTTACTCTTTTAGCGGATCTGGGGATACGCAGTATTTT. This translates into CASSYSFSGSGDTQYF.

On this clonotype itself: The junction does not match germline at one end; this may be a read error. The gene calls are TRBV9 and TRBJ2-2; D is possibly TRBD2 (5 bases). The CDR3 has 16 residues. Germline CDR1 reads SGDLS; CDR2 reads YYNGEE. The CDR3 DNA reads TGTGCCAGCAGCGTAGCTGTGGGCCGAAACACCGGGGAGCTGATTTTT. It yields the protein CASSVAVGRNTGELIF.

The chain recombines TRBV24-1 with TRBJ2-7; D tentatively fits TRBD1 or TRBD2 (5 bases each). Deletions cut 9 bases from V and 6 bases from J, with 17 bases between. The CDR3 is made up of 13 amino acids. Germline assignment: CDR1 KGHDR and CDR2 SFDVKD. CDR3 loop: CATSPGPVGEQYF. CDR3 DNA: TGTGCCACCTCCCCGGGACCGGTTGGCGAGCAGTACTTC.

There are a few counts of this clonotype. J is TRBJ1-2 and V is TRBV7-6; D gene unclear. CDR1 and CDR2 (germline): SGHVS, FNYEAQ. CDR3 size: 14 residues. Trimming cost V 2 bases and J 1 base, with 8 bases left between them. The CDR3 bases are TGTGCCAGCAGCTTACAGCCAGATAACTATGGCTACACCTTC. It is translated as CASSLQPDNYGYTF.